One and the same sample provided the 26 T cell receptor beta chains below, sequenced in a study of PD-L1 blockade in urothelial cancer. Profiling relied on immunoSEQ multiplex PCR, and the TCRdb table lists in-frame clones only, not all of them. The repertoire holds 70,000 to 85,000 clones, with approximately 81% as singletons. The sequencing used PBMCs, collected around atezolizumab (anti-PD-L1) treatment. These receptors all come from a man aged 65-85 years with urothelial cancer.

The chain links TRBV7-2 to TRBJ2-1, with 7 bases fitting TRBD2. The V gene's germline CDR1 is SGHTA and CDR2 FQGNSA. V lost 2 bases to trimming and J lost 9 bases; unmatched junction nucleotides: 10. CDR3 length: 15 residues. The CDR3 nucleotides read TGTGCCAGCAGCTTACTAACCCAGCGGGACGCTGAGCAGTTCTTC. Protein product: CASSLLTQRDAEQFF.

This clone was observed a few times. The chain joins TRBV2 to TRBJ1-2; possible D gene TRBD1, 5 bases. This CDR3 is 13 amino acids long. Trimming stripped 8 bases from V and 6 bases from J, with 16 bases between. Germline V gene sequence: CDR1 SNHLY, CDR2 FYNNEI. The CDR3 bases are TGTGCCAGCCGGGGGATTTGGGAGGATGGCTACACCTTC. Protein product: CASRGIWEDGYTF.

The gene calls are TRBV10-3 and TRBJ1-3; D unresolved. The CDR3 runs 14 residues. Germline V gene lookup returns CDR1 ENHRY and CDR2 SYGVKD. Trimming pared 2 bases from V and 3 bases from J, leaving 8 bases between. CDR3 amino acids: CAISEADIGNTIYF. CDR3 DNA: TGTGCCATCAGTGAGGCTGACATTGGAAACACCATATATTTT.

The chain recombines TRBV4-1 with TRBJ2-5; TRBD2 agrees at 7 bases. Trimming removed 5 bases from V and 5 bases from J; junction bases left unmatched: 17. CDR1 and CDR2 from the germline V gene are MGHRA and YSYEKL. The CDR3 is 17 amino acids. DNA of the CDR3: TGCGCCAGCAGCTCAACGGGGGGATCCCGAGGGGAGGAGACCCAGTACTTC. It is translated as CASSSTGGSRGEETQYF.

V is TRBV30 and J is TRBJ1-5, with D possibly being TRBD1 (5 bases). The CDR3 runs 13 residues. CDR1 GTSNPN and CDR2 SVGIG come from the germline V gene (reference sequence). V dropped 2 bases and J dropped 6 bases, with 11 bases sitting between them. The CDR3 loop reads CAWSLQGSQPQHF. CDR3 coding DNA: TGTGCCTGGAGTCTGCAGGGAAGTCAGCCCCAGCATTTT.

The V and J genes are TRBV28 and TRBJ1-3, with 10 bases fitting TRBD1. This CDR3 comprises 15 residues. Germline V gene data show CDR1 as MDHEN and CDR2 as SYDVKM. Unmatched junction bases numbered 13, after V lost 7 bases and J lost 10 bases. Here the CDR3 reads CASTLRGTGARTIYF. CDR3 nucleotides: TGTGCCAGCACCTTGAGGGGGACAGGGGCTAGGACCATATATTTT.

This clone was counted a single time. CDR3 amino acids: CASSIRGASGRATDTQYF. Written as DNA, the CDR3 is TGTGCCAGTAGTATAAGAGGGGCTAGCGGGAGGGCCACAGATACGCAGTATTTT. The chain recombines TRBV19 with TRBJ2-3; TRBD2 matches at 12 bases. V lost 2 bases, J lost 2 bases, and 8 bases stayed unmatched. Germline V gene sequence: CDR1 LNHDA, CDR2 SQIVND (reference sequence). The CDR3 totals 18 residues.

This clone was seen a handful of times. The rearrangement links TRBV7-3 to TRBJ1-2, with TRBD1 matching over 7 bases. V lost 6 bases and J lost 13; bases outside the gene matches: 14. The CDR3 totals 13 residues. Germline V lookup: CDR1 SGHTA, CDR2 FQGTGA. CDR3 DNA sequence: TGTGCCAGCAGGAAGGACTCACAGGGGCGCTCCACCTTC. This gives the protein CASRKDSQGRSTF. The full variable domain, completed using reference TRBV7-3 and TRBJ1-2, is GAGVSQTPSNKVTEKGKYVELRCDPISGHTALYWYRQSLGQGPEFLIYFQGTGAADDSGLPNDRFFAVRPEGSVSTLKIQRTERGDSAVYLCASRKDSQGRSTFGSGTRLTVV.

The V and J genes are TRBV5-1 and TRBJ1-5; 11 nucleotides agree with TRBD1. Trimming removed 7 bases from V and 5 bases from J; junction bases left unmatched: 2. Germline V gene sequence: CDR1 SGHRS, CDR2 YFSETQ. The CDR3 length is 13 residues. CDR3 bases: TGCGCCAGCGGACAGGGGGCGGATCAGCCCCAGCATTTT. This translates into CASGQGADQPQHF.

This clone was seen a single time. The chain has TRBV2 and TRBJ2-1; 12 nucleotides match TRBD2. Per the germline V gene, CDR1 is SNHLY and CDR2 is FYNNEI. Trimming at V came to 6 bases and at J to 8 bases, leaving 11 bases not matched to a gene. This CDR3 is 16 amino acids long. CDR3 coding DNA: TGTGCCAGCAGGGCGACTAGCGGGAGTGTTGGGCATGAGCAGTTCTTC. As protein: CASRATSGSVGHEQFF.

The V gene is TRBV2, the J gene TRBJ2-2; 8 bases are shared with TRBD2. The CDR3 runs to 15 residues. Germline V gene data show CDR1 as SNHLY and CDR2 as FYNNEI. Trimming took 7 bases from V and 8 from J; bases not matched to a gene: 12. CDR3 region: CASTGLADSSGELFF. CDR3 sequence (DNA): TGTGCCAGCACTGGACTAGCCGATTCATCGGGGGAGCTGTTTTTT.

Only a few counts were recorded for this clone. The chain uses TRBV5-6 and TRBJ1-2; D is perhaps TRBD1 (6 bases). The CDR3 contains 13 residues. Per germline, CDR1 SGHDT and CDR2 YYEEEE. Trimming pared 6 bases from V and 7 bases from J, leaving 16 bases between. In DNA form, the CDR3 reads TGTGCCAGCACCTCCCGCCTAGGGGGTGGCTACACCTTC. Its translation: CASTSRLGGGYTF.

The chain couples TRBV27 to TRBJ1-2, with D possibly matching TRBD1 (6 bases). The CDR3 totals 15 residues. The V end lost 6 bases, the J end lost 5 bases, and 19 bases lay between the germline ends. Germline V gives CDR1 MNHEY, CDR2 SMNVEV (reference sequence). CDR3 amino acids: CASRTAGGRRYGYTF. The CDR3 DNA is TGTGCCAGCAGAACCGCGGGGGGGCGAAGGTATGGCTACACCTTC.

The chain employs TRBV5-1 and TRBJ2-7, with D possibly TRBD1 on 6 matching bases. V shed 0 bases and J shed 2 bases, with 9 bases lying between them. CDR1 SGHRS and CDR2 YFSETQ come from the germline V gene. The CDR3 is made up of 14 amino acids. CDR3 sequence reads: CASSLVAGAYEQYF. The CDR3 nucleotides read TGCGCCAGCAGCTTGGTGGCAGGGGCCTACGAGCAGTACTTC. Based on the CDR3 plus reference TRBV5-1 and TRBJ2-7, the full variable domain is KAGVTQTPRYLIKTRGQQVTLSCSPISGHRSVSWYQQTPGQGLQFLFEYFSETQRNKGNFPGRFSGRQFSNSRSEMNVSTLELGDSALYLCASSLVAGAYEQYFGPGTRLTVT.

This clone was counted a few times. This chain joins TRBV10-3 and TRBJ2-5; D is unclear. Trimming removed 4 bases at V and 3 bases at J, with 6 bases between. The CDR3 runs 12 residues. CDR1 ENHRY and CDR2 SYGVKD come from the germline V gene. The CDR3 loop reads CAISGTEETQYF. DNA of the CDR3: TGTGCCATCAGTGGTACGGAAGAGACCCAGTACTTC.

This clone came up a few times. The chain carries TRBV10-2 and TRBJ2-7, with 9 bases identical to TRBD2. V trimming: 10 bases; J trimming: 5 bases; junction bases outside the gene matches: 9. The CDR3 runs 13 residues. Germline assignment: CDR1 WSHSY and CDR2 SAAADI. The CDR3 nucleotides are TGCGCCACTGGGGCTAGCGGGACTCACGAGCAGTACTTC. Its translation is CATGASGTHEQYF.

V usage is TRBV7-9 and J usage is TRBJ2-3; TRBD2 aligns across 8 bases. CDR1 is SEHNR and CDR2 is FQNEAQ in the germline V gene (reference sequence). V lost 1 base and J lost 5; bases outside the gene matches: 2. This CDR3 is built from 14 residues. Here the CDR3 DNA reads TGTGCCAGCAGCTTAGACGGGAGGGGAGATACGCAGTATTTT. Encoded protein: CASSLDGRGDTQYF.

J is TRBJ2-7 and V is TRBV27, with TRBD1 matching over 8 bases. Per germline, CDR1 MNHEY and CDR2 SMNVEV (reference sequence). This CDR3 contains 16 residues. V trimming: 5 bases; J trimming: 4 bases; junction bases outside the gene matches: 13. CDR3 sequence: CASSRGTGTGGYEQYF. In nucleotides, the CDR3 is TGTGCCAGCAGTAGGGGCACCGGGACAGGAGGATACGAGCAGTACTTC.

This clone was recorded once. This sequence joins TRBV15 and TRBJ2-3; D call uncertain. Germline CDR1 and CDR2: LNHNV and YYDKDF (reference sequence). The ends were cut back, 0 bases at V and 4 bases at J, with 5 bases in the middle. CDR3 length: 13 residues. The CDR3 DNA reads TGTGCCACCAGCAGAGATCTTTCAGATACGCAGTATTTT. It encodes CATSRDLSDTQYF.

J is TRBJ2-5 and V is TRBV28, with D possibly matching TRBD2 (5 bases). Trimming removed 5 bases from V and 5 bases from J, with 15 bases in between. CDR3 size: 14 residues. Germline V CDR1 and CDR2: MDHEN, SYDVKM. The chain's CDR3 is CASSGGPPGETQYF. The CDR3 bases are TGTGCCAGCAGTGGCGGGCCCCCCGGGGAGACCCAGTACTTC. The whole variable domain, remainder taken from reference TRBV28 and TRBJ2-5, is DVKVTQSSRYLVKRTGEKVFLECVQDMDHENMFWYRQDPGLGLRLIYFSYDVKMKEKGDIPEGYSVSREKKERFSLILESASTNQTSMYLCASSGGPPGETQYFGPGTRLLVL.

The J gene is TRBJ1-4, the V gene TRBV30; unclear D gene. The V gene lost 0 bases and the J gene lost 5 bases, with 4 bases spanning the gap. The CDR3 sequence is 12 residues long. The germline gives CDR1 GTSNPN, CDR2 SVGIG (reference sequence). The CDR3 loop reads CAWSVRNEKLFF. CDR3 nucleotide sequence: TGTGCCTGGAGTGTACGGAATGAAAAACTGTTTTTT.

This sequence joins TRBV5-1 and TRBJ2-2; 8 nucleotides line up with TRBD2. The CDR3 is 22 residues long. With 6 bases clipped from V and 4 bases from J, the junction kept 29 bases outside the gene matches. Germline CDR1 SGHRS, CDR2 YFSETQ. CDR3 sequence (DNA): TGCGCCAGCACTCTAACAAGCTTATTTTCCGGCGGGGGGCATTCGACCACCGGGGAGCTGTTTTTT. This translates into CASTLTSLFSGGGHSTTGELFF.

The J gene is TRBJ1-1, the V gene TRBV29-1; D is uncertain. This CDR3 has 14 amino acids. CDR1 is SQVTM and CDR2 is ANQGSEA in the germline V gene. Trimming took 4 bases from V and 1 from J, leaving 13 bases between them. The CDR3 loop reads CSVVGRHPNTEAFF. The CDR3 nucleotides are TGCAGCGTTGTCGGTCGACACCCGAACACTGAAGCTTTCTTT.

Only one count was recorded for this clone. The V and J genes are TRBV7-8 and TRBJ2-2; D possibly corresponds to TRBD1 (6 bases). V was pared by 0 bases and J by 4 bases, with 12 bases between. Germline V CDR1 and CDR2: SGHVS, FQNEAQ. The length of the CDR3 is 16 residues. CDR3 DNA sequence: TGTGCCAGCAGCTTAGCGGTGGGGGCGGGCACCGGGGAGCTGTTTTTT. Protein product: CASSLAVGAGTGELFF.

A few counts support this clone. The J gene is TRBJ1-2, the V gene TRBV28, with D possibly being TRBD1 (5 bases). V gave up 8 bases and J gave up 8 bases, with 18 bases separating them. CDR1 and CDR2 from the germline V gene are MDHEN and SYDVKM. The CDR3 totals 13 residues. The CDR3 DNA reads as TGTGCCAGCCTCCCGGGGGGGGTGAGGGGCTACACCTTC. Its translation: CASLPGGVRGYTF.

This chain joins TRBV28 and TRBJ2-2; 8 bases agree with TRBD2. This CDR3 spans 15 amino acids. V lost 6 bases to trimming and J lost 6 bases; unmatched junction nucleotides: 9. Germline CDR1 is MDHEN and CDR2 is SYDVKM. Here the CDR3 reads CASRLRAGGPGELFF. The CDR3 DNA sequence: TGTGCCAGCAGGCTGAGGGCGGGAGGCCCCGGGGAGCTGTTTTTT.